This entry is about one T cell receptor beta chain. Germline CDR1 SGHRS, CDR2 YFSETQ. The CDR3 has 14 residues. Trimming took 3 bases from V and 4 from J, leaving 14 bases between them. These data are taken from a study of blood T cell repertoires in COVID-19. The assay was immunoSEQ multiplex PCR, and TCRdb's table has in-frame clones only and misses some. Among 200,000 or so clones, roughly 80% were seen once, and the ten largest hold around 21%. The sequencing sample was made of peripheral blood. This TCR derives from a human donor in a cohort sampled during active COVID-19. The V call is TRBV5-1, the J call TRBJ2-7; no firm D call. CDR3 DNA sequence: TGCGCCAGCAGCTCTCAGCGTACCCATTACGAGCAGTACTTC. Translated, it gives CASSSQRTHYEQYF.